This TCR beta chain stems from a study of shared clonotypes between healthy human individuals (dated by TCRdb to 2018 to 2020). At the level of the whole study: The cohort included three men and a couple of women between 18 and 49 years of age. To estimate repertoire size and how much clonotypes are shared between individuals, the study performed deep sequencing of blood TCR repertoires from roughly five healthy adults. Per donor, three plates each were used for CD4 naive and CD4 memory, two for CD8 naive, and one for CD8 memory. Each donor's leukapheresis produced roughly between about 0.8 and 8.9 billion PBMCs. To increase sequencing depth and limit assay-specific biases, different laboratories used diverse techniques to prepare libraries and sequence TCR repertoires.

Donors were healthy HIV-negative adults with no recently reported acute infections or vaccinations. Every donor was a Caucasian adult residing in Nashville, Tennessee, USA. Magnetic negative selection was used to enrich CD4+ T cells, after which naive cells were positively selected on CD45RA and the negative fraction became the memory subset. Blood was collected by leukapheresis, and PBMCs were isolated by Ficoll-Histopaque density gradient centrifugation and then cryopreserved in liquid nitrogen vapor phase. Analytical flow cytometry was used to check the purity and quantity of every magnetically sorted T cell population. Genomic DNA was isolated from every sorted fraction and measured by UV absorbance on a Nanodrop 2000c. V trim: 4 bases; J trim: 0 bases; unmatched bases: 9. The cysteine opens and the phenylalanine closes a CDR3 of 18 amino acids. The only DNA kept is the CDR3, 54 bases in frame from the first base. As encoded in the germline V gene, CDR1 is MNHNS while CDR2 is SASEGT.

Study-wide findings and limitations: Based on pairwise subsampling, the degree of clonotype sharing among donors was expected to be affected by sequencing depth. Naive subsets generally had larger estimated clonotype richness than memory subsets did. Clonotypes shared by all four sorted-subset donors showed higher generation probabilities than non-shared clonotypes. The small number of donors limited the genetic and exposure-history diversity represented. Across a few donors, roughly 5.4% of naive CD4, around 3.3% of naive CD8, around 2.1% of memory CD4, and 0.4% to 0.45% of memory CD8 clonotypes were shared. Even with the large sequencing depth, rarefaction of the sorted-subset datasets indicated that sequencing was incomplete. Sampling was restricted to blood, and TCR repertoires in tissue are likely to differ from TCR repertoires in blood.

This clone was counted a single time. Its antigen target is currently unknown. No much larger clone is present one base from it, and per-base qualities are unavailable. TCR CDR3 regions were amplified from genomic DNA by multiplex PCR using the deep immunoSEQ assay. Genomic DNA extracted from each cell subset was distributed evenly over all wells of several immunoSEQ 96-well plates, and each plate served as one replicate. For sorted subsets, approximately 210 ng genomic DNA, equal to tens of thousands of T cell genomes, was loaded into each replicate PCR. Purified libraries were measured with a Qubit 3.0 fluorometer, size-checked on a Bioanalyzer 2100, and measured again with the KAPA Library Quantification kit. Each immunoSEQ 96-well plate was sequenced on its own single-read 150-cycle Illumina NextSeq 550 flow cell. The authors processed their data as follows. The immunoSEQ output contained only junctional sequences without quality scores, so filtering could not match that applied to full-length reads. To assign V/J genes and CDR3, sequences were annotated against IMGT germline references using PyIR, a Python wrapper for IgBLAST v1.9. Reads were filtered out if the reads had weak V/J assignments (E-value above 1e-6), no CDR3, stop codons, out-of-frame junctions, or ambiguous translated residues. V3J clonotypes were defined as sequences sharing the same inferred V gene, J gene, and CDR3 amino acid sequence. Percentage overlap between repertoires was calculated by dividing the number of shared unique clonotypes by the size of the smaller repertoire. RTK rarefaction, the Chao1 estimator, and Recon v2.1 estimates of unobserved clonotypes were used to assess repertoire richness. OLGA was used to compute generation probabilities for all TCRbeta clonotypes that the gDNA method yielded from a few donors. Entries here come from immuneACCESS through TCRdb and include only in-frame sequences with V and J called. Some clones fail to appear in such tables; in the studies checked, an unresolved V gene covers under half of the shortfall, and the cause of the remainder is unknown. V and J calls plus clone size are reproduced from that table; the DNA served to infer D and trimming. For this sample there are about 2 million clones; 90% to 95% appear just once. More than 0.1% of the sample goes to the ten largest clones.

The receptor comes from a man aged 18 to 29 in good health. The sequence links TRBV6-1 to TRBJ1-5; the central 10 bases match TRBD1. The source material was naive CD4+ T cells sorted from blood. This specimen's cell subset or site label, interpreted: CD45RA+ positively selected. The CDR3 amino acid sequence is: CASSAHPGTGDSNQPQHF. The nucleotides read TGTGCCAGCAGTGCCCATCCCGGGACAGGGGATAGCAATCAGCCCCAGCATTTT.